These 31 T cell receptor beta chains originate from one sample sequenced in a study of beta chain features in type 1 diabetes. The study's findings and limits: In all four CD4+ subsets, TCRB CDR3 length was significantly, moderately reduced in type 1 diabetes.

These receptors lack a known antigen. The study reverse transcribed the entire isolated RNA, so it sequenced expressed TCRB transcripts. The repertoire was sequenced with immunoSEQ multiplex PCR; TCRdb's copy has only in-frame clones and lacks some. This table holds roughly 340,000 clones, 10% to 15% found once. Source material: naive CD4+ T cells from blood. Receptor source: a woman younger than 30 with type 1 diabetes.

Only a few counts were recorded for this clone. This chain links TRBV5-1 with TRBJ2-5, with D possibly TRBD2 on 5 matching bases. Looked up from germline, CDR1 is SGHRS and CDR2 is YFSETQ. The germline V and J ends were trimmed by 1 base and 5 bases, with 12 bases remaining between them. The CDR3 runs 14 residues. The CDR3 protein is CASSLIGVMETQYF. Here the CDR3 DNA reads TGCGCCAGCAGCTTGATCGGGGTAATGGAGACCCAGTACTTC.

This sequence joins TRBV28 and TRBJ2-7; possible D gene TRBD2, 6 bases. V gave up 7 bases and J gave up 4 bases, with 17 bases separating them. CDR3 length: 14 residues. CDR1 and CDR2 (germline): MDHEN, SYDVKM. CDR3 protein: CASTLPGDGYEQYF. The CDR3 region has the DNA TGTGCCAGCACCCTCCCGGGGGATGGGTACGAGCAGTACTTC.

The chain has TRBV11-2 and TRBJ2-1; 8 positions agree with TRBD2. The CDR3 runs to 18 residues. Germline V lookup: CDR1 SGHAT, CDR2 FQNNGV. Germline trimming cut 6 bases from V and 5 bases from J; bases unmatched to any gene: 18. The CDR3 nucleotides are TGTGCCAGCAGACCAAAAATACAAACTCGAGCGGGGGACAATGAGCAGTTCTTC. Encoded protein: CASRPKIQTRAGDNEQFF.

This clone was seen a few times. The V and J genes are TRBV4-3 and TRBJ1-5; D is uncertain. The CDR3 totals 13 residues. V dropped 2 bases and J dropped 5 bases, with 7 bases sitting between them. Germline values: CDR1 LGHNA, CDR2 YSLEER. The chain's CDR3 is CASSQQGDQPQHF. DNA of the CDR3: TGCGCCAGCAGCCAACAAGGAGATCAGCCCCAGCATTTT.

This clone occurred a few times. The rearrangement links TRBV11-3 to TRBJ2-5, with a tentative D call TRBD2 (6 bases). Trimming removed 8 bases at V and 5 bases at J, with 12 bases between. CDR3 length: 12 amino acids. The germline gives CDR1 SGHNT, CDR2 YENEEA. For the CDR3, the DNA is TGTGCCAGCGGATTTGGAGGGGAGACCCAGTACTTC. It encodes CASGFGGETQYF.

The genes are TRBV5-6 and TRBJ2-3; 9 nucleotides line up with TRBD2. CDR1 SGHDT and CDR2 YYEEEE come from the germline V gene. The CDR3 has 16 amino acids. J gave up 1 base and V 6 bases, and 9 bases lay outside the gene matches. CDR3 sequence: CASNLKLAGGTDTQYF. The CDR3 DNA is TGTGCCAGCAACCTGAAATTAGCGGGGGGCACAGATACGCAGTATTTT.

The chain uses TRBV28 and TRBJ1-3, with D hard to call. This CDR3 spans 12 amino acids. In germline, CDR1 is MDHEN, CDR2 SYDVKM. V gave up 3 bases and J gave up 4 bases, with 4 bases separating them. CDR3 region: CASSFRGNTIYF. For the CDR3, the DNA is TGTGCCAGCAGTTTCCGGGGAAACACCATATATTTT.

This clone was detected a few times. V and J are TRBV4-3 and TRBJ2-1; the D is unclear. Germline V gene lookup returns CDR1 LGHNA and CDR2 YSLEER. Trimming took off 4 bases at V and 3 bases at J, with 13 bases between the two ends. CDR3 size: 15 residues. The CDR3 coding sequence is TGCGCCAGCAGCCGAGCGAGAGAGCTCTACAATGAGCAGTTCTTC. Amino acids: CASSRARELYNEQFF.

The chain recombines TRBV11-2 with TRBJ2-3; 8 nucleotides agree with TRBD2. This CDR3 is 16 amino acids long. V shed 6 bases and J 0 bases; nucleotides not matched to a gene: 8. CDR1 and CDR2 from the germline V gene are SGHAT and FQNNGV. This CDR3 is CASRSSGSRSTDTQYF. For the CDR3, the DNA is TGTGCCAGCAGGTCAAGCGGGAGTAGGAGCACAGATACGCAGTATTTT.

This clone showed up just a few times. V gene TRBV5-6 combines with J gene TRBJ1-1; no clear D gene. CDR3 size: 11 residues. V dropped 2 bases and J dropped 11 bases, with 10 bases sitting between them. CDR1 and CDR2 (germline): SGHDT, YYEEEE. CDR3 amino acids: CASSFESSAFF. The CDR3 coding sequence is TGTGCCAGCAGCTTCGAGAGTTCGGCTTTCTTT.

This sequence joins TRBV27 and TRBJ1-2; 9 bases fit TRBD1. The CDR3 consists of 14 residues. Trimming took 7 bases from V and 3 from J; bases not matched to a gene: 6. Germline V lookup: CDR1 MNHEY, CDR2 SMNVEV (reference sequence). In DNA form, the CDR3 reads TGTGCCAGCAAGGCCAGGACAGGGGACTATGGCTACACCTTC. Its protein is CASKARTGDYGYTF.

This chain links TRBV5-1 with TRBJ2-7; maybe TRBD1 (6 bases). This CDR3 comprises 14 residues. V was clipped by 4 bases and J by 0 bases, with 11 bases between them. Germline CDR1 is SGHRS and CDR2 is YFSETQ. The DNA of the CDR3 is TGCGCCAGCAGCGTGTGGACAGACTCCTACGAGCAGTACTTC. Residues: CASSVWTDSYEQYF.

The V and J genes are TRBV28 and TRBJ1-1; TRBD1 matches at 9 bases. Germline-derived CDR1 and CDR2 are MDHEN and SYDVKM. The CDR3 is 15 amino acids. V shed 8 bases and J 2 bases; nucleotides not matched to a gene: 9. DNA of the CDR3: TGTGCCAGCTCGCGGGGACAGGGCCATAACACTGAAGCTTTCTTT. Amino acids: CASSRGQGHNTEAFF.

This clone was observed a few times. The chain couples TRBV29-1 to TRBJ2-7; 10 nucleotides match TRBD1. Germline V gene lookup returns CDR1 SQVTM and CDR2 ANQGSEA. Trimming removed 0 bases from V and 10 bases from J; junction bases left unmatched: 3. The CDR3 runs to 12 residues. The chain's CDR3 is CSVEEGDRGQYF. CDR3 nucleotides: TGCAGCGTTGAAGAGGGGGACAGGGGACAGTACTTC.

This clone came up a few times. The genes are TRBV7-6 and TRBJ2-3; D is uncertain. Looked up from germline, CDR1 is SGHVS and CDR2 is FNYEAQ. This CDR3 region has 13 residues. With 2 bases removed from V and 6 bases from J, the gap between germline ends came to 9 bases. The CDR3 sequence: CASSLFTTDTQYF. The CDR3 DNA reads TGTGCCAGCAGCTTATTCACGACTGATACGCAGTATTTT.

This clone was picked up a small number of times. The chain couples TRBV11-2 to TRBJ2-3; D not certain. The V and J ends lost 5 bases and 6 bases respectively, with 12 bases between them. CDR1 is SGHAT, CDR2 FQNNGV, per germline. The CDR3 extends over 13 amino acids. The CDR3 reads CASSLEPRDTQYF. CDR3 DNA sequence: TGTGCCAGCAGCCTGGAACCGCGGGATACGCAGTATTTT.

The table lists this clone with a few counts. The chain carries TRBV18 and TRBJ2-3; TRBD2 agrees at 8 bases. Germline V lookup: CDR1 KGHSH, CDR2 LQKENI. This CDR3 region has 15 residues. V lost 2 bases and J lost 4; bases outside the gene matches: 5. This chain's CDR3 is CASSPEAGVPDTQYF. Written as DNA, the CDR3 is TGTGCCAGCTCACCAGAAGCGGGAGTGCCAGATACGCAGTATTTT.

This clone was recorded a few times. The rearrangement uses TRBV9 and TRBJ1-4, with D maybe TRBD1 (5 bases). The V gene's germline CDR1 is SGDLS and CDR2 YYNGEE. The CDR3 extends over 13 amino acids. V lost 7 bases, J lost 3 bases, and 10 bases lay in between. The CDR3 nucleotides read TGTGCCAGCGGCGAGGGGCCTAATGAAAAACTGTTTTTT. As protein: CASGEGPNEKLFF.

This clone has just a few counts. The CDR3 sequence: CAWSERSAGRLETQYF. DNA of the CDR3: TGTGCCTGGAGTGAAAGGTCGGCGGGGAGGCTAGAGACCCAGTACTTC. This chain uses TRBV30 with TRBJ2-5; possibly TRBD2 for D (6 bases). The V gene's germline CDR1 is GTSNPN and CDR2 SVGIG (reference sequence). The CDR3 consists of 16 residues. The germline V and J ends were trimmed by 1 base and 4 bases, with 19 bases remaining between them. Combining the CDR3 with reference TRBV30 and TRBJ2-5 gives the whole variable domain SQTIHQWPATLVQPVGSPLSLECTVEGTSNPNLYWYRQAAGRGLQLLFYSVGIGQISSEVPQNLSASRPQDRQFILSSKKLLLSDSGFYLCAWSERSAGRLETQYFGPGTRLLVL.

CDR3 DNA sequence: TGTGCCAGCAGCGAGACAGGGAAGAACACCGGGGAGCTGTTTTTT. Residues: CASSETGKNTGELFF. The rearrangement joins TRBV13 to TRBJ2-2; 7 bases match TRBD1. The CDR3 length is 15 residues. V was clipped by 5 bases and J by 1 base; unmatched bases: 4. Per germline, CDR1 PRHDT and CDR2 FYEKMQ (reference sequence).

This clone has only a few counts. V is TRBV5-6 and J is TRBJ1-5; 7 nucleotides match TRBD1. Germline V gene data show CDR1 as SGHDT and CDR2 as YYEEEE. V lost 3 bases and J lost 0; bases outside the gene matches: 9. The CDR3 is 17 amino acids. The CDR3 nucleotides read TGTGCCAGCAGCTCGGGGACAGACAGCTATAGCAATCAGCCCCAGCATTTT. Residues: CASSSGTDSYSNQPQHF.

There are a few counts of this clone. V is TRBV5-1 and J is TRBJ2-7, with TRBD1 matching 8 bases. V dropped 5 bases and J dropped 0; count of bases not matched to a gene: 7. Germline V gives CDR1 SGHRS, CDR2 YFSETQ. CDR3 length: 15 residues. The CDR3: CASRETGAFSYEQYF. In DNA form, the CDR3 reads TGCGCCAGCAGGGAGACAGGGGCTTTCTCCTACGAGCAGTACTTC.

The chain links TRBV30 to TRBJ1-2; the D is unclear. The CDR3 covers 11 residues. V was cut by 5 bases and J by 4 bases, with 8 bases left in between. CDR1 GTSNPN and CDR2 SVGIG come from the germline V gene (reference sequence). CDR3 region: CAWFKPYGYTF. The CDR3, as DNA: TGTGCCTGGTTCAAGCCCTATGGCTACACCTTC. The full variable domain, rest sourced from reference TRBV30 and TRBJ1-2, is SQTIHQWPATLVQPVGSPLSLECTVEGTSNPNLYWYRQAAGRGLQLLFYSVGIGQISSEVPQNLSASRPQDRQFILSSKKLLLSDSGFYLCAWFKPYGYTFGSGTRLTVV.

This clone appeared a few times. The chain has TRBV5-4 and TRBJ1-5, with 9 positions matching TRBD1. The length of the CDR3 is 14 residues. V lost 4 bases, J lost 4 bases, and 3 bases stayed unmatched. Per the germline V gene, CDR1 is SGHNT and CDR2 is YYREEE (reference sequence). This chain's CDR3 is CASSVDRGNQPQHF. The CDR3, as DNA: TGTGCCAGCAGCGTAGACAGGGGGAATCAGCCCCAGCATTTT.

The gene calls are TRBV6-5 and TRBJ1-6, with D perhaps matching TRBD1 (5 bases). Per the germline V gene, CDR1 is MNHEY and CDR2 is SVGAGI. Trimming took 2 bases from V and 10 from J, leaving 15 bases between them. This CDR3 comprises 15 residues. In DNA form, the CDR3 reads TGTGCCAGCAGTTACCAGCAGGGCATGGTCTCACCCCTCCACTTT. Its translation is CASSYQQGMVSPLHF.

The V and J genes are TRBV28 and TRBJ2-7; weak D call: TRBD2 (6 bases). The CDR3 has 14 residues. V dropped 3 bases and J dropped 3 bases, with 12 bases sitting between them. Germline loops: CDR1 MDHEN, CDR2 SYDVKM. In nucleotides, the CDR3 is TGTGCCAGCAGTTTCGCGGGATCCGTCTACGAGCAGTACTTC. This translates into CASSFAGSVYEQYF.

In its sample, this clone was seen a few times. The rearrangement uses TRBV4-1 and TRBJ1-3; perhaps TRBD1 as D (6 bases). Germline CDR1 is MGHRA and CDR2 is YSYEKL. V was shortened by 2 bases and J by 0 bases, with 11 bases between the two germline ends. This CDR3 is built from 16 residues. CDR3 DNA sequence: TGCGCCAGCAGCCAATGGGACACCTACTCTGGAAACACCATATATTTT. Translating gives CASSQWDTYSGNTIYF.

CDR3 sequence (DNA): TGTGCCAGCAGCTTAGAGCCGGGGGGCGAGCAGTTCTTC. Residues: CASSLEPGGEQFF. The chain links TRBV7-2 to TRBJ2-1; D is possibly TRBD2 (7 bases). Germline CDR1 SGHTA, CDR2 FQGNSA. With 1 base removed from V and 10 bases from J, the gap between germline ends came to 11 bases. The CDR3 runs 13 residues.

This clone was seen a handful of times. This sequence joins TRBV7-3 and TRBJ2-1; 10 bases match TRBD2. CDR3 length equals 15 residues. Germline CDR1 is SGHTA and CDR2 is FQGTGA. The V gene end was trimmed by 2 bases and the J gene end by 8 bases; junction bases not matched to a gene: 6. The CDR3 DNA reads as TGTGCCAGCAGCTTACGCCCTAGCGGGAGTCATGAGCAGTTCTTC. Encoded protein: CASSLRPSGSHEQFF.

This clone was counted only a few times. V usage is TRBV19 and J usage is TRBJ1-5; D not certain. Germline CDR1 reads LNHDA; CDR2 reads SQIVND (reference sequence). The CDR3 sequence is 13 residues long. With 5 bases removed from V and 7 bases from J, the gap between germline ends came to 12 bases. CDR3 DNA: TGTGCCAGTAGTCTCCCTAGTGGCCAGCCCCAGCATTTT. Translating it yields CASSLPSGQPQHF. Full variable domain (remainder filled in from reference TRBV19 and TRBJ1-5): DGGITQSPKYLFRKEGQNVTLSCEQNLNHDAMYWYRQDPGQGLRLIYYSQIVNDFQKGDIAEGYSVSREKKESFPLTVTSAQKNPTAFYLCASSLPSGQPQHFGDGTRLSIL.

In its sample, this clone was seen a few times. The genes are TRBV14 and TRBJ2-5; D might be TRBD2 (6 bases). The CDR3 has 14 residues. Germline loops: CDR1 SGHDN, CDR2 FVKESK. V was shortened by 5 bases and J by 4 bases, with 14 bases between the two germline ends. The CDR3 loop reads CASSEGDWGETQYF. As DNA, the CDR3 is TGTGCCAGCAGCGAAGGGGACTGGGGAGAGACCCAGTACTTC.